Detailed here is one T cell receptor (beta chain). The data were taken from a study of control samples from healthy donors and cancer patients. Germline V CDR1 and CDR2: MNHEY, SVGAGI. V lost 6 bases and J lost 4; bases outside the gene matches: 11. CDR3 length equals 15 residues. Sequencing was performed with immunoSEQ multiplex PCR; in TCRdb, only in-frame clones are kept and a portion is missing. The table lists about 94,000 clones, approximately 90% of them singletons. The specimen sequenced was blood. The chain uses TRBV6-5 and TRBJ1-1; 7 bases fit TRBD1. The sequence derives from a woman aged 18-30 years in good health. The CDR3 reads CASRLSQGLFTEAFF. The CDR3 nucleotides read TGTGCCAGCAGACTGTCACAGGGGCTATTCACTGAAGCTTTCTTT.